The clone carrying this T cell receptor beta chain appeared a few times. This sample is drawn from a study of cytomegalovirus exposure and HLA in healthy donors. At the level of the study: Sequencing of approximately 190 million T cells in an earlier analysis found about 120 million unique TCR beta sequences.

PCR used 60 Vbeta primers and 13 Jbeta primers. TCRdb keeps only in-frame clones here, not all; method: immunoSEQ multiplex PCR. The profile shows about 150,000 clones, around 75% of them singletons. The CDR3 is 12 amino acids. Germline V gene lookup returns CDR1 MDHEN and CDR2 SYDVKM. Between the trimmed V and J ends, which lost 3 bases and 8 bases, there was a span of 7 bases. The receptor's source is a woman in her late teens or twenties in good health and CMV-seronegative. Sequencing input: PBMCs. This chain joins TRBV28 and TRBJ1-4; no firm D call. The CDR3, as DNA: TGTGCCAGCAGTTTGGGCCGCGAAAAACTGTTTTTT. Translated, it gives CASSLGREKLFF.